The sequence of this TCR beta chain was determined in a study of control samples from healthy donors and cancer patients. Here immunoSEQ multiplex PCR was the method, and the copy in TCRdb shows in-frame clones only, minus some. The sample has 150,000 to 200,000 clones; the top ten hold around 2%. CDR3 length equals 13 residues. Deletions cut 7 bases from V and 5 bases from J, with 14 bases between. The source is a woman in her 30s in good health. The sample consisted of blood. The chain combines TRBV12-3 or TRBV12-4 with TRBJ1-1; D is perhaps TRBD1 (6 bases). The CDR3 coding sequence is TGTGCCAGCATTAAACAGGGATGGACTGAAGCTTTCTTT. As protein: CASIKQGWTEAFF.